Each of the 19 T cell receptor beta chains below was sequenced from the same sample in a study of post-analysis software for immune sequencing data. Study results and caveats: Patients used four to six TRBV segments, including TRBV5-6, TRBV5-1 and TRBV20-1, more often than controls.

The authors incorporated unique molecular identifiers into the TCR beta cDNA libraries. MiXCR, applied by TCRdb to the PCR reads, yields one record per CDR3 protein. The sample lists roughly 670,000 distinct CDR3 sequences, 59% occurring once. These receptors' antigens are unknown. The sample was blood. These TCRs come from a girl aged 2 to 10 with multiple sclerosis.

The rearrangement links TRBV12-3 or TRBV12-4 to TRBJ2-3, with D possibly being TRBD1 (6 bases). The ends were cut back, 5 bases at V and 2 bases at J, with 17 bases in the middle. This CDR3 has 16 residues. CDR3 nucleotides: TGTGCCAGCAGTCCCGATCACAGGGCCGTCACAGATACGCAGTATTTT. Its translation: CASSPDHRAVTDTQYF.

J is TRBJ2-7 and V is TRBV12-3 or TRBV12-4, with D uncertain. Trimming stripped 9 bases from V and 4 bases from J, with 22 bases between. The CDR3 has 15 amino acids. The DNA for the CDR3 is TGTGCCAGTGGCCCTGACGGATCTACGATATACGAGCAGTACTTC. Protein: CASGPDGSTIYEQYF.

The V and J genes are TRBV30 and TRBJ2-1, with no clear D. The germline V gene encodes CDR1 GTSNPN and CDR2 SVGIG (reference sequence). The CDR3 is 12 amino acids. The V and J ends lost 0 bases and 8 bases respectively, with 8 bases between them. The CDR3 is CAWSVSPYEQFF. The CDR3, as DNA: TGTGCCTGGAGTGTCTCTCCTTATGAGCAGTTCTTC.

This clonotype has only a few counts. The chain is built from TRBV11-2 and TRBJ2-6, with 7 bases that match TRBD1. In germline, CDR1 is SGHAT, CDR2 FQNNGV. The length of the CDR3 is 18 residues. V was clipped by 4 bases and J by 0 bases; unmatched bases: 9. Here the CDR3 reads CASSSGQVQSSGANVLTF. In DNA, the CDR3 is TGTGCCAGCAGCTCCGGACAGGTCCAAAGCTCTGGGGCCAACGTCCTGACTTTC.

This clonotype was counted between two and nine times. V usage is TRBV6-6 and J usage is TRBJ1-5; unclear D gene. Trimming left V 0 bases short and J 1 base short, with 10 bases between. From germline, CDR1 is MNHNY and CDR2 SVGAGI (reference sequence). The CDR3 is 16 residues long. In DNA form, the CDR3 reads TGTGCCAGCAGTTACTCGGCCAGGCAAAGCAATCAGCCCCAGCATTTT. Amino acids: CASSYSARQSNQPQHF.

This clonotype occurred a few times. The V gene is TRBV10-3, the J gene TRBJ2-7, with 9 nucleotides matching TRBD1. This CDR3 comprises 14 residues. Per germline, CDR1 ENHRY and CDR2 SYGVKD. J lost 5 bases, V lost 0 bases, and 2 bases had no gene match. CDR3 bases: TGTGCCATCAGTGAGTCGACAGGGGGACACGAGCAGTACTTC. Translation: CAISESTGGHEQYF.

Comments on this clonotype: An end of the junction does not agree with germline; a read error may underlie this. The J gene is TRBJ2-6, the V gene TRBV6-2 or TRBV6-3; 10 bases align to TRBD1. The CDR3 spans 18 residues. Germline V gene data show CDR1 as MNHEY and CDR2 as SVGEGT. CDR3 bases: TGTGCCAGCAGTGCCGGGACAGGGGTTGTCGTTGGGGCCAACGTCCGGACTTTC. Its translation is CASSAGTGVVVGANVRTF.

The chain has TRBV29-1 and TRBJ2-3; D may be TRBD1 (6 bases). With 1 base removed from V and 2 bases from J, the gap between germline ends came to 25 bases. Germline V gene sequence: CDR1 SQVTM, CDR2 ANQGSEA. The CDR3 has 19 residues. In DNA form, the CDR3 reads TGCAGCGTTGAAGCCCTGGACAGAGCCTTTAAATTGAACACAGATACGCAGTATTTT. Encoded protein: CSVEALDRAFKLNTDTQYF.

The rearrangement joins TRBV27 to TRBJ2-3, with no clear D. The V end lost 3 bases, the J end lost 1 base, and 8 bases lay between the germline ends. This CDR3 comprises 14 residues. Germline CDR1 reads MNHEY; CDR2 reads SMNVEV (reference sequence). DNA for the CDR3: TGTGCCAGCAGTTTCAAGGCCGGCACAGATACGCAGTATTTT. Its translation: CASSFKAGTDTQYF.

This clonotype was seen a handful of times. This chain uses TRBV12-3 or TRBV12-4 with TRBJ2-6; the D is unclear. CDR3 length: 12 residues. Trimming removed 5 bases at V and 14 bases at J, with 13 bases between. The CDR3 region has the DNA TGTGCCAGCAGTCAAGGTTCCGGGCTCCTGACTTTC. It translates to CASSQGSGLLTF.

V gene TRBV20-1 combines with J gene TRBJ2-3; D is ambiguous. CDR1 is DFQATT, CDR2 SNEGSKA, per germline (reference sequence). With 1 base removed from V and 5 bases from J, the gap between germline ends came to 4 bases. The CDR3 sequence is 11 residues long. CDR3 sequence (DNA): TGCAGTGCTAGAGCCAAAGATACGCAGTATTTT. Translating it yields CSARAKDTQYF.

CDR3 nucleotide sequence: TGCAGTGCCCAGTCGGACAGCTCTTCCTACGAGCAGTACTTC. Its translation: CSAQSDSSSYEQYF. This chain joins TRBV20-1 and TRBJ2-7; D possibly corresponds to TRBD1 (6 bases). Germline loops: CDR1 DFQATT, CDR2 SNEGSKA (reference sequence). V lost 6 bases, J lost 1 base, and 16 bases lay in between. This CDR3 is built from 14 residues.

This clonotype was seen a single time. The rearrangement uses TRBV5-1 and TRBJ2-5; D remains unclear. CDR1 and CDR2 (germline): SGHRS, YFSETQ. This CDR3 comprises 14 residues. The V end lost 0 bases, the J end lost 2 bases, and 8 bases lay between the germline ends. The CDR3 DNA sequence: TGCGCCAGCAGCTTGGGCATTCTACAAGAGACCCAGTACTTC. Residues: CASSLGILQETQYF.

Concerning this clonotype: At one end the junction does not follow the germline gene, possibly because of a read error. V usage is TRBV12-3 or TRBV12-4 and J usage is TRBJ2-3, with D possibly TRBD1 on 6 matching bases. The CDR3 is made up of 15 amino acids. CDR3 nucleotide sequence: TGTGCCAGCAGTTTCGGCTCGGCAGGGGCAGATGCGCAGTATTTT. Translation gives CASSFGSAGADAQYF.

This clonotype was counted only a few times. J is TRBJ2-1 and V is TRBV10-3; 8 bases are a match to TRBD2. V was clipped by 5 bases and J by 5 bases; unmatched bases: 5. Germline V gene data show CDR1 as ENHRY and CDR2 as SYGVKD. There are 14 residues in the CDR3. The CDR3, as DNA: TGTGCCATCAGTCCGGGACTAGTTGACAATGAGCAGTTCTTC. Translated: CAISPGLVDNEQFF.

This clonotype appeared a single time. The chain couples TRBV15 to TRBJ2-3; TRBD1 agrees at 11 bases. CDR1 LNHNV and CDR2 YYDKDF come from the germline V gene (reference sequence). V was pared by 4 bases and J by 4 bases, with 1 base of the junction left unmatched. The CDR3 spans 14 residues. In DNA, the CDR3 is TGTGCCACCAGCAAGGGACAGGGGGCAGATACGCAGTATTTT. Its translation: CATSKGQGADTQYF.

This rearrangement joins TRBV29-1 to TRBJ2-1; the match to TRBD2 covers 7 bases. The germline CDR1 and CDR2 sequences are SQVTM and ANQGSEA. V was clipped by 4 bases and J by 6 bases; unmatched bases: 9. CDR3 length: 14 amino acids. CDR3 loop: CSVARRERGNEQFF. CDR3 sequence (DNA): TGCAGCGTTGCTCGGCGGGAGAGGGGCAATGAGCAGTTCTTC.

This rearrangement joins TRBV9 to TRBJ1-1; tentatively, D is TRBD1 (5 bases). Germline V gene lookup returns CDR1 SGDLS and CDR2 YYNGEE. This CDR3 spans 14 amino acids. Trimming cost V 0 bases and J 6 bases, with 12 bases left between them. The CDR3, as DNA: TGTGCCAGCAGCGTAGAGGTGGGGCGAGCTGAAGCTTTCTTT. Protein: CASSVEVGRAEAFF.

J is TRBJ2-1 and V is TRBV7-2, with TRBD2 matching 11 bases. The CDR3 runs to 16 residues. Germline V lookup: CDR1 SGHTA, CDR2 FQGNSA. V shed 4 bases, J shed 12 bases, and the junction held 14 bases outside the gene matches. CDR3 nucleotides: TGTGCCAGCAGCTGGCAGACTAGCGGGGTCACAATGAGGCAGTTCTTC. Translation gives CASSWQTSGVTMRQFF.